The entry below describes one T cell receptor (beta chain). The data were taken from a study of blood T cells in healthy people across ages. With 8 bases removed from V and 0 bases from J, the gap between germline ends came to 14 bases. The CDR3 is 15 residues long. The germline V gene encodes CDR1 SNHLY and CDR2 FYNNEI. Next came a second PCR, run for about 6 to 12 cycles, which used a sample-barcoded 5' primer along with a J-beta primer mix. TCRdb ran MiXCR on the 5' RACE reads and lists one entry per CDR3 protein. The profile shows roughly 1,100,000 distinct CDR3 sequences, about 25% of them singletons. These same data were also listed under a study on T cells of mothers and their children.

This receptor was taken from a girl between 2 and 10 years old in good health. Sequencing was done on a sample of blood. The V gene is TRBV2, the J gene TRBJ1-5; possible D gene TRBD1, 5 bases. The CDR3 region has the DNA TGTGCCAGCGAGGTGGCGACAGCTAGCAATCAGCCCCAGCATTTT. Translated, it gives CASEVATASNQPQHF.